Sequencing of this T cell receptor beta chain was carried out in a study of response to subunit inactivated influenza vaccine (dated by TCRdb to about 2018). Turning to the overall study: The study used deep quantitative T cell receptor repertoire profiling to track responses to a trivalent subunit inactivated influenza vaccine. Study-wide conclusions, independent of this receptor: According to the authors, only a limited number of new T cells may be recruited by each seasonal influenza vaccination.

Receptor amplification or capture employed RT-PCR. TCRdb names Illumina HiSeq 2500 as the instrument used. TCRdb reprocessing: public reads trimmed at Q25 with fastp, clones called with MiXCR, in-frame beta chains kept. CDR3 protein sequences are deduplicated, and each keeps its most common genes and DNA. The sample yields about 500,000 distinct CDR3 sequences; more than 15% were counted once. Of the sample, 3% to 3.5% is held by the ten largest clones. On this clonotype itself: Its target antigen remains unknown. The record has no base qualities; no much larger clone is one base away.

The CDR3 covers 13 residues, taking in both the cysteine and the phenylalanine. Just CDR3 DNA is preserved here, 39 bases in frame from base 1. Trimming takes 6 bases from V and 2 bases from J, and the germline ends sit 14 bases apart. Reading the germline V gene (reference sequence) gives CDR1 DFQATT and CDR2 SNEGSKA. The V and J genes are TRBV20-1 and TRBJ2-7; 6 matching bases give a weak D call of TRBD2. The sample here was CD4+ T cells sorted from PBMCs, taken less than 25 months after vaccination. The sequence was obtained from a man aged 50 to 69 who received an inactivated influenza vaccine. Donor details come from another sample of the same person, matched by shared clones. In nucleotide form, the sequence is TGCAGTGCCGGGGCTAGCGAGCCCTACGAGCAGTACTTC. This is translated as CSAGASEPYEQYF.